This is a list of T cell receptor beta chains from one sample in a study of blood T cell repertoires in COVID-19. Profiled with immunoSEQ multiplex PCR; TCRdb holds only in-frame clones, not every one. The data show 200,000 to 250,000 clones, roughly 80% seen once. Sample: PBMCs or T cells enriched from blood (not recorded which). The receptors here all came from a woman aged 45-65 years who had been exposed to COVID-19. CDR3s include the opening cysteine and the closing phenylalanine or tryptophan. The order of the fields is clone size, D gene, J gene, V gene, CDR3 DNA, CDR3 protein. D genes are given only for firm matches. Clone size is shown for a subset of rows, as once, few, many or a class of expanded clone.

clone size: .; D gene: .; J gene: TRBJ1-1; V gene: TRBV7-2; CDR3 DNA: TGTGCCAGCAGCTTACCCGCGGGCACTGAAGCTTTCTTT; CDR3 protein: CASSLPAGTEAFF
clone size: few; D gene: .; J gene: TRBJ2-3; V gene: TRBV25-1; CDR3 DNA: TGTGCCAGCAGCCCGGACAGAGCTAGCACAGATACGCAGTATTTT; CDR3 protein: CASSPDRASTDTQYF
clone size: once; D gene: TRBD2; J gene: TRBJ2-1; V gene: TRBV6-2/TRBV6-3; CDR3 DNA: TGTGCCAGCAGTAATACCCGGGGACTAGCGGGGAACAATGAGCAGTTCTTC; CDR3 protein: CASSNTRGLAGNNEQFF
clone size: .; D gene: .; J gene: TRBJ2-5; V gene: TRBV20-1; CDR3 DNA: TGCAGTGCCCCCACCGGGACCCAGTACTTC; CDR3 protein: CSAPTGTQYF
clone size: .; D gene: .; J gene: TRBJ1-2; V gene: TRBV27; CDR3 DNA: TGTGCCAGCAGGAACGCAGGGTCCGATGGCTACACCTTC; CDR3 protein: CASRNAGSDGYTF
clone size: .; D gene: .; J gene: TRBJ2-1; V gene: TRBV30; CDR3 DNA: TGTGCCTGGAGTGTCGGCGGGACTGGCCTCCGGGAGCAGTTCTTC; CDR3 protein: CAWSVGGTGLREQFF
clone size: .; D gene: TRBD2; J gene: TRBJ2-7; V gene: TRBV11-2; CDR3 DNA: TGTGCCAGCTCCTGGGGAGGGTATGAGCAGTACTTC; CDR3 protein: CASSWGGYEQYF
clone size: .; D gene: TRBD1; J gene: TRBJ2-3; V gene: TRBV5-1; CDR3 DNA: TGCGCCAGCAGTTTTAGGACAGGGGCAGATACGCAGTATTTT; CDR3 protein: CASSFRTGADTQYF
clone size: .; D gene: TRBD1; J gene: TRBJ1-4; V gene: TRBV5-1; CDR3 DNA: TGCGCCAGCAGCTTCGGACAGGGCGGATATGAAAAACTGTTTTTT; CDR3 protein: CASSFGQGGYEKLFF
clone size: .; D gene: .; J gene: TRBJ2-1; V gene: TRBV5-6; CDR3 DNA: TGTGCCAGCAGCTTAGGTCGGGGATACAATGAGCAGTTCTTC; CDR3 protein: CASSLGRGYNEQFF
clone size: .; D gene: TRBD2; J gene: TRBJ2-3; V gene: TRBV3-1/TRBV3-2; CDR3 DNA: TGTGCCAGCAGGGGGGGGGTCCCCACAGATACGCAGTATTTT; CDR3 protein: CASRGGVPTDTQYF